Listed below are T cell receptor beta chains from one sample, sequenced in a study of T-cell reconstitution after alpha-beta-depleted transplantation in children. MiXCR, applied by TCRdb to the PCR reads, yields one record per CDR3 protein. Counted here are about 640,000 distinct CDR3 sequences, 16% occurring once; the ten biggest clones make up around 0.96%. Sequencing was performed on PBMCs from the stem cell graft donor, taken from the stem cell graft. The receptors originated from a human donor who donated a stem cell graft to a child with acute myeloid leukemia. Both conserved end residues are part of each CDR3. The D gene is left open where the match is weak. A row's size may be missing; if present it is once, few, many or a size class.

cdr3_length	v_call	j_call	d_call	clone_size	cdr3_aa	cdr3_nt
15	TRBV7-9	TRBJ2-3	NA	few	CASSLLTRDPDTQYF	TGTGCCAGCAGCCTCCTTACGAGGGACCCAGATACGCAGTATTTT
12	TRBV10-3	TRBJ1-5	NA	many	CAISQGDQPQHF	TGTGCCATCAGCCAGGGCGACCAGCCCCAGCATTTT
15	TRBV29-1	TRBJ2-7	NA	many	CSVDGASESSYEQYF	TGCAGCGTTGACGGCGCTAGCGAGAGCTCCTACGAGCAGTACTTC
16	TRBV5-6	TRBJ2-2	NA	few	CASSWTGDPNTGELFF	TGTGCCAGCAGTTGGACGGGGGATCCGAACACCGGGGAGCTGTTTTTT
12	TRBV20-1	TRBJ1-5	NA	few	CSAREGAEPQHF	TGCAGTGCTAGAGAGGGGGCTGAGCCCCAGCATTTT
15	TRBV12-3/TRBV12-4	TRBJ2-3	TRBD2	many	CASSSGLAGADTQYF	TGTGCCAGCAGTTCTGGACTAGCGGGGGCGGATACGCAGTATTTT
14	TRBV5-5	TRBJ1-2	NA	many	CASSLSAGGTGYTF	TGTGCCAGCAGCTTAAGTGCGGGTGGGACTGGCTACACCTTC
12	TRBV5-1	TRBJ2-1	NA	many	CASTLGPSEQFF	TGCGCCAGCACCCTTGGGCCCTCGGAGCAGTTCTTC
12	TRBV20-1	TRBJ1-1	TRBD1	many	CSAETQGVEAFF	TGCAGTGCTGAGACTCAGGGGGTTGAAGCTTTCTTT
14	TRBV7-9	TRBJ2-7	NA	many	CASSPIQGPYEQYF	TGTGCCAGCAGCCCGATTCAAGGACCCTACGAGCAGTACTTC
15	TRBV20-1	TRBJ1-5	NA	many	CSARRGENSNQPQHF	TGCAGTGCTAGAAGGGGGGAGAATAGCAATCAGCCCCAGCATTTT
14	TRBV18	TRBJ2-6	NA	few	CASSRSGGANVLTF	TGTGCCAGCTCACGATCTGGTGGGGCCAACGTCCTGACTTTC
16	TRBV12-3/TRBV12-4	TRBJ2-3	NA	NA	CASSLAGYQGLDTQYF	TGTGCCAGCAGTTTAGCCGGATACCAGGGGTTAGATACGCAGTATTTT
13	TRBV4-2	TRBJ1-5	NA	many	CASSQDHDQPQHF	TGTGCCAGCAGCCAGGACCACGATCAGCCCCAGCATTTT
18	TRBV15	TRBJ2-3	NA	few	CATSRDLYGRVGTDTQYF	TGTGCCACCAGCAGAGATCTTTATGGCAGGGTTGGCACAGATACGCAGTATTTT
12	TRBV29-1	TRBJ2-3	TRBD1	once	CSVAGQGNTQYF	TGCAGCGTTGCCGGACAGGGGAATACGCAGTATTTT
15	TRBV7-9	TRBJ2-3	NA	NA	CASSPKLVSTDTQYF	TGTGCCAGCAGCCCAAAGCTGGTGAGCACAGATACGCAGTATTTT
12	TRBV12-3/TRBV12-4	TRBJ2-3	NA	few	CASRQDRYKQYF	TGTGCCAGCAGACAAGACAGGTACAAACAGTATTTT
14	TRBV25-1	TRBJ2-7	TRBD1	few	CASSVTGNTYEQYF	TGTGCCAGCAGTGTGACAGGGAATACCTACGAGCAGTACTTC
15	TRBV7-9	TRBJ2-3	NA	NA	CASSIALESADTQYF	TGTGCCAGCAGCATCGCTCTAGAATCCGCAGATACGCAGTATTTT
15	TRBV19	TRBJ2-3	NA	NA	CASSGPGGLEDTQYF	TGTGCCAGTAGTGGGCCGGGGGGCCTCGAAGATACGCAGTATTTT
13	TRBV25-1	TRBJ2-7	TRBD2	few	CASLPGTSTEQYF	TGTGCCAGCCTACCGGGGACTAGCACCGAGCAGTACTTC
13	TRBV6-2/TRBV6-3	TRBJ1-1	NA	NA	CASTRVWGTEAFF	TGTGCCAGCACACGAGTTTGGGGGACTGAAGCTTTCTTT
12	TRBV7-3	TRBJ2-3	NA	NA	CASSPAGDTQYF	TGTGCCAGCAGCCCAGCGGGCGATACGCAGTATTTT
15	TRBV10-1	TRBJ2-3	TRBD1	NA	CATSDRDRNTDTQYF	TGCGCCACCTCTGATAGGGACAGGAACACAGATACGCAGTATTTT
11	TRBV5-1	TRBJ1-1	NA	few	CASSLLGLAFF	TGCGCCAGCAGCTTGCTGGGGTTGGCTTTCTTT
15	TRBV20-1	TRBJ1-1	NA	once	CSARGWAGRNTEAFF	TGCAGTGCTAGAGGGTGGGCAGGGCGGAACACTGAAGCTTTCTTT
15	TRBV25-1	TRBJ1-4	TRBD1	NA	CASTEYRGGNEKLFF	TGTGCCAGCACAGAATACAGGGGGGGTAATGAAAAACTGTTTTTT
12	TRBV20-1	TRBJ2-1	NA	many	CSAHLVVGEQFF	TGCAGTGCCCACTTGGTTGTGGGTGAGCAGTTCTTC